Presented here are 19 T cell receptor beta chains from one specimen sequenced in a study of CD8 T cells in ankylosing spondylitis. From the 5' RACE reads, TCRdb called clonotypes with MiXCR, one entry per CDR3 protein. The sample lists about 160,000 distinct CDR3 sequences, around 43% seen once, with around 15% in the top ten. Sample: synovial fluid, either unsorted or a sorted T cell fraction (not recorded which). The receptor set was obtained from a male donor with ankylosing spondylitis.

The table lists this clonotype with a few counts. The chain links TRBV7-8 to TRBJ2-7; D call uncertain. The CDR3 sequence is 14 residues long. Looked up from germline, CDR1 is SGHVS and CDR2 is FQNEAQ. Trimming shortened V by 6 bases and J by 7 bases, and 19 bases separated the two germline ends. The CDR3 here is CASSPDGPLDEQYF. The DNA of the CDR3 is TGTGCCAGCAGTCCAGACGGTCCGCTTGATGAGCAGTACTTC.

V usage is TRBV12-3 or TRBV12-4 and J usage is TRBJ1-3, with TRBD1 identical over 8 bases. After removal of 1 base from V and 0 bases from J, the junction contained 17 bases not matched to a gene. The CDR3 covers 21 residues. Here the CDR3 reads CASSLGNPPWGQEDSGNTIYF. DNA of the CDR3: TGTGCCAGCAGTTTAGGGAACCCCCCATGGGGACAGGAGGACTCTGGAAACACCATATATTTT.

This clonotype turned up a few times. This rearrangement joins TRBV5-5 to TRBJ2-1, with 7 bases that match TRBD1. The germline V gene encodes CDR1 SGHKS and CDR2 YYEKEE (reference sequence). Trimming cost V 9 bases and J 4 bases; bases outside gene matches: 7. The CDR3 totals 13 residues. The CDR3 reads CATTGRSYNEQFF. In DNA, the CDR3 is TGTGCCACGACAGGGCGGTCATACAATGAGCAGTTCTTC.

The rearrangement uses TRBV4-2 and TRBJ2-1; 9 nucleotides line up with TRBD2. The CDR3 extends over 18 amino acids. J lost 0 bases, V lost 4 bases, and 10 bases had no gene match. CDR1 LGHNA and CDR2 YNFKEQ come from the germline V gene. As DNA, the CDR3 is TGTGCCAGCAGCCCACCCTCATCTAGCGGGGTCTCCTACAATGAGCAGTTCTTC. Its protein product is CASSPPSSSGVSYNEQFF.

The rearrangement joins TRBV6-2 or TRBV6-3 to TRBJ2-1; 9 bases agree with TRBD2. With 9 bases clipped from V and 2 bases from J, the junction kept 11 bases outside the gene matches. This CDR3 region has 16 residues. Germline loops: CDR1 MNHEY, CDR2 SVGEGT. The CDR3 coding sequence is TGTGCCAGGTATGTCGTAGCGGGAGAACCCTACAATGAGCAGTTCTTC. It codes for CARYVVAGEPYNEQFF.

This chain joins TRBV6-2 or TRBV6-3 and TRBJ2-1; tentatively, D is TRBD2 (5 bases). The germline gives CDR1 MNHEY, CDR2 SVGEGT. The CDR3 covers 11 residues. Trimming took 5 bases from V and 9 from J, leaving 8 bases between them. The CDR3, as DNA: TGTGCCAGCAGTCTAGGGAGTGAGCAGTTCTTC. Translation gives CASSLGSEQFF.

J is TRBJ2-5 and V is TRBV7-3; 7 bases map to TRBD2. Germline V gene data show CDR1 as SGHTA and CDR2 as FQGTGA. The CDR3 runs to 15 residues. With 3 bases clipped from V and 2 bases from J, the junction kept 6 bases outside the gene matches. The CDR3, as DNA: TGTGCCAGCAGCTTTCCGGGACTATTACAAGAGACCCAGTACTTC. It specifies CASSFPGLLQETQYF.

The rearrangement joins TRBV4-3 to TRBJ2-1, with 10 bases lining up with TRBD2. Losses at the gene ends were 0 bases for V and 10 bases for J; bases not matched to a gene: 12. This CDR3 is built from 17 residues. The germline V gene has CDR1 LGHNA and CDR2 YSLEER. In nucleotides, the CDR3 is TGCGCCAGCAGCCAAGATGGTGGTCTAGCGGGAGCAGGGGAGCAGTTCTTC. Translation gives CASSQDGGLAGAGEQFF.

This clonotype was counted between two and nine times. The V gene is TRBV10-2, the J gene TRBJ2-1; 10 bases are shared with TRBD1. The trim removed 6 bases at V and 8 bases at J, leaving 7 bases unmatched. CDR1 is WSHSY and CDR2 is SAAADI in the germline V gene. The CDR3 consists of 14 residues. The CDR3 sequence: CASSYRDRGDEQFF. CDR3 bases: TGCGCCAGCAGCTACCGGGACAGGGGTGATGAGCAGTTCTTC.

The chain is built from TRBV9 and TRBJ1-1; D gene ambiguous. V lost 4 bases and J 1 base, leaving 17 bases between the germline ends. This CDR3 is built from 16 residues. Germline lookup yields CDR1 SGDLS and CDR2 YYNGEE. The CDR3 coding sequence is TGTGCCAGCAGCCCCCGACCGGCCGACGGGAACACTGAAGCTTTCTTT. This codes for CASSPRPADGNTEAFF.

The chain is built from TRBV28 and TRBJ2-3, with D perhaps matching TRBD2 (6 bases). Per germline, CDR1 MDHEN and CDR2 SYDVKM. This CDR3 has 15 amino acids. Trimming pared 7 bases from V and 1 base from J, leaving 15 bases between. CDR3 sequence reads: CASNPQEGGTDTQYF. For the CDR3, the DNA is TGTGCCAGCAACCCTCAGGAGGGAGGCACAGATACGCAGTATTTT.

The chain is built from TRBV28 and TRBJ1-3; no reliable D call. Trimming removed 5 bases at V and 0 bases at J, with 11 bases between. CDR3 size: 15 residues. Germline assignment: CDR1 MDHEN and CDR2 SYDVKM. Written as DNA, the CDR3 is TGTGCCAGCAGTCCCCTCCTACCCTCTGGAAACACCATATATTTT. Protein: CASSPLLPSGNTIYF.

The V and J genes are TRBV7-9 and TRBJ2-6; possibly TRBD1 for D (6 bases). The CDR3 contains 14 residues. V lost 5 bases, J lost 12 bases, and 17 bases lay in between. CDR1 is SEHNR and CDR2 is FQNEAQ in the germline V gene (reference sequence). In DNA, the CDR3 is TGTGCCAGCAGCGCCCCCGGACAGTCTTCCGTCCTGACTTTC. As protein: CASSAPGQSSVLTF.

CDR3 in DNA: TGTGCCAGCGGTGACGTAGGGAGGATCAATGAGCAGTTCTTC. Translation gives CASGDVGRINEQFF. The genes are TRBV27 and TRBJ2-1; a possible D gene is TRBD2 (6 bases). This CDR3 is built from 14 residues. V lost 8 bases, J lost 6 bases, and 17 bases lay in between. CDR1 and CDR2 (germline): MNHEY, SMNVEV (reference sequence).

Here the CDR3 reads CSATQGPGSSYEQYF. The CDR3 region has the DNA TGCAGTGCTACCCAGGGTCCGGGGAGCTCCTACGAGCAGTACTTC. This chain links TRBV20-1 with TRBJ2-7; D possibly uses TRBD1 or TRBD2 (5 bases each). This CDR3 spans 15 amino acids. CDR1 is DFQATT and CDR2 is SNEGSKA in the germline V gene (reference sequence). The ends were cut back, 4 bases at V and 0 bases at J, with 16 bases in the middle.

This clonotype appeared many times. The V and J genes are TRBV7-8 and TRBJ2-3; D remains ambiguous. This CDR3 is 13 amino acids long. Germline V gene data show CDR1 as SGHVS and CDR2 as FQNEAQ. Trimming left V 0 bases short and J 6 bases short, with 7 bases between. The DNA for the CDR3 is TGTGCCAGCAGCTTAGCGGTCAGGGATACGCAGTATTTT. Its protein is CASSLAVRDTQYF. The entire variable domain, with the rest obtained from reference TRBV7-8 and TRBJ2-3, is as follows: GAGVSQSPRYKVAKRGQDVALRCDPISGHVSLFWYQQALGQGPEFLTYFQNEAQLDKSGLPSDRFFAERPEGSVSTLKIQRTQQEDSAVYLCASSLAVRDTQYFGPGTRLTVL.

This clonotype was counted a few times. The chain couples TRBV4-3 to TRBJ2-5; 14 nucleotides line up with TRBD2. CDR1 and CDR2 from the germline V gene are LGHNA and YSLEER. V lost 3 bases and J lost 5; bases outside the gene matches: 5. The CDR3 loop spans 16 amino acids. CDR3 in DNA: TGCGCCAGCAGCCATGGGACTAGCGGGAGAATCGAGACCCAGTACTTC. It codes for CASSHGTSGRIETQYF.

Only one count was recorded for this clonotype. V usage is TRBV12-3 or TRBV12-4 and J usage is TRBJ1-2; tentatively, D is TRBD1 (5 bases). V was cut by 7 bases and J by 4 bases, with 13 bases left in between. This CDR3 has 13 amino acids. The CDR3 sequence is CASTPTVGYGYTF. In DNA form, the CDR3 reads TGTGCCAGCACCCCGACAGTTGGCTATGGCTACACCTTC.

The rearrangement joins TRBV27 to TRBJ2-7; perhaps TRBD1 as D (5 bases). V was shortened by 2 bases and J by 3 bases, with 17 bases between the two germline ends. Germline CDR1 and CDR2: MNHEY and SMNVEV (reference sequence). This CDR3 region has 16 residues. In DNA form, the CDR3 reads TGTGCCAGCAGTTTAATCAAAGGGGTTTGTGGCTACGAGCAGTACTTC. This codes for CASSLIKGVCGYEQYF.